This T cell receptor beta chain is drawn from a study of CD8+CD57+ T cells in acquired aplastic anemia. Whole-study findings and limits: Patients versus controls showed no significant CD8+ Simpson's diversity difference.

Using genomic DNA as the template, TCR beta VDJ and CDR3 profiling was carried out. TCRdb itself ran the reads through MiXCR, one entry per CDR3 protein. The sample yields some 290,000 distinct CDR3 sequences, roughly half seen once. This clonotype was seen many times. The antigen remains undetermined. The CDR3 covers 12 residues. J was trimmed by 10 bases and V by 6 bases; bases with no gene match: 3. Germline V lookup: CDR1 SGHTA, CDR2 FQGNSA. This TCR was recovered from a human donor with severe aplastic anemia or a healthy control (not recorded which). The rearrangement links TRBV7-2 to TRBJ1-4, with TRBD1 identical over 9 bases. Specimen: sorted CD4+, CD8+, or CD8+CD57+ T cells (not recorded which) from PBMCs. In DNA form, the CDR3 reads TGTGCCAGCAGATCGACAGGGGGAAAACTGTTTTTT. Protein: CASRSTGGKLFF.